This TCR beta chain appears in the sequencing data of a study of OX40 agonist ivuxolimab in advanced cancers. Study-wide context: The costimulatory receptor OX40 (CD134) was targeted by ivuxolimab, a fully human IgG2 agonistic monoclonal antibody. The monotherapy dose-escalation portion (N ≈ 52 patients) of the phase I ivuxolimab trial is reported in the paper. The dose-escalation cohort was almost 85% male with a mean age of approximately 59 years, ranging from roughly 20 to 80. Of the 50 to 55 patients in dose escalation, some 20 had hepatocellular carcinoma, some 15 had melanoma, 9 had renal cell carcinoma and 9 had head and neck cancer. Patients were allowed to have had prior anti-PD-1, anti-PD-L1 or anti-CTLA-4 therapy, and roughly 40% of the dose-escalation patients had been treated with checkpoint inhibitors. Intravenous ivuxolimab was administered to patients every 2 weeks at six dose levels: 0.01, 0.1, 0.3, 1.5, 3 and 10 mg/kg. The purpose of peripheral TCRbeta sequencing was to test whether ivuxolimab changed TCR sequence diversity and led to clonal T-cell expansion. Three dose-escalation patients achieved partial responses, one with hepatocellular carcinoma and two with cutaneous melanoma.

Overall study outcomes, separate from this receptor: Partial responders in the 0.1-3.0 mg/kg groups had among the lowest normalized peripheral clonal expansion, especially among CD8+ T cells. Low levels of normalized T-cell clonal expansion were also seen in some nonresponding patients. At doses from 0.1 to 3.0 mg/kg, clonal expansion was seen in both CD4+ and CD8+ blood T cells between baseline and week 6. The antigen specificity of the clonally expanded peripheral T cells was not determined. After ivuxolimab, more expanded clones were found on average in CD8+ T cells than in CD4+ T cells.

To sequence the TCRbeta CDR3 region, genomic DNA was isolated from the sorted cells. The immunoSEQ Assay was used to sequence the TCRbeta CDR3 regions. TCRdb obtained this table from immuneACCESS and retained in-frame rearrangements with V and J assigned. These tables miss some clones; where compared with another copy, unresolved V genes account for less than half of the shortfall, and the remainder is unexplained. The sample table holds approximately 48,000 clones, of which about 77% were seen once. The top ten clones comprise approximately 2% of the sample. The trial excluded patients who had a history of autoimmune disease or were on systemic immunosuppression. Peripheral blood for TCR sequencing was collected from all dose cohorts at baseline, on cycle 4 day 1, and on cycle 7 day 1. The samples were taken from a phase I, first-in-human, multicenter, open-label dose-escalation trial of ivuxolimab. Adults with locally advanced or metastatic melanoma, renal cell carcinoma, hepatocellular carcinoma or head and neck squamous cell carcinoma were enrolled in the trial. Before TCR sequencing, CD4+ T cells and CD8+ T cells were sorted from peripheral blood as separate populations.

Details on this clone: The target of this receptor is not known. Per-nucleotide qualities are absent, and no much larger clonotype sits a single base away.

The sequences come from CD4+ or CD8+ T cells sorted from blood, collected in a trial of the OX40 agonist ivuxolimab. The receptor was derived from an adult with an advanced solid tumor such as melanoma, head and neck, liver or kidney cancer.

Here the CDR3 is given as CASSVTASRGQYF. Read as DNA, the sequence is TGTGCCAGCAGTGTGACAGCCTCTCGGGGGCAGTACTTC. Rearrangement joined TRBV27 to TRBJ2-7; the D gene may be TRBD1 or TRBD2, since each aligns over 5 bases. The CDR3 runs 13 residues from the cysteine to the phenylalanine. Only the CDR3 part of the read is kept: 39 bases, read in frame from the first base. CDR1 and CDR2 (MNHEY, SMNVEV) derive from the germline V gene (reference sequence). V is reduced by 5 bases and J by 9 bases, leaving a spacing of 17 bases between them.